This T cell receptor beta chain was identified during a study of blood T cells in healthy people across ages. The authors ran a second PCR of about 7 to 12 cycles using a sample-barcoded 5' primer and a J-beta primer mix. TCRdb called the 5' RACE reads again in MiXCR, with one record for every CDR3 protein. The table shows about 1.5 million distinct CDR3 sequences, with roughly 43% occurring only once. Trimming shortened V by 3 bases and J by 0 bases, and 15 bases separated the two germline ends. Germline V gene lookup returns CDR1 DFQATT and CDR2 SNEGSKA (reference sequence). The CDR3 extends over 16 amino acids.

The J gene is TRBJ2-4, the V gene TRBV20-1; D is unresolved. Sequenced material: blood. The TCR originated in a woman aged 18-29 years in good health. The chain's CDR3 is CSASLLPAGAKNIQYF. DNA of the CDR3: TGCAGTGCTAGTCTCCTCCCCGCCGGAGCCAAAAACATTCAGTACTTC.